This T cell receptor (beta chain) was documented in a study of molecular identifiers for immune sequencing clone quantification. This clonotype showed up just a few times. TCRdb re-called the PCR reads with MiXCR, one entry per CDR3 protein. The sample holds 460,000 or so distinct CDR3 sequences, about 25% seen once. The CDR3 sequence is 15 residues long. CDR1 LNHDA and CDR2 SQIVND come from the germline V gene (reference sequence). The germline V and J ends were trimmed by 4 bases and 4 bases, with 17 bases remaining between them. The sequence came from a human donor in good health. Some libraries in this study had Jurkat cell RNA spiked in. V and J are TRBV19 and TRBJ2-7; D remains unclear. Sequences were obtained from naive CD8+ T cells from blood, with Jurkat cell RNA spiked in. Regarding subset: FACS-sorted CD8+CD4-CCR7+CD45RA+ naive T cells. DNA for the CDR3: TGTGCCAGTAGTACCCCCGGACGATCGAGGTACGAGCAGTACTTC. The encoded protein is CASSTPGRSRYEQYF.